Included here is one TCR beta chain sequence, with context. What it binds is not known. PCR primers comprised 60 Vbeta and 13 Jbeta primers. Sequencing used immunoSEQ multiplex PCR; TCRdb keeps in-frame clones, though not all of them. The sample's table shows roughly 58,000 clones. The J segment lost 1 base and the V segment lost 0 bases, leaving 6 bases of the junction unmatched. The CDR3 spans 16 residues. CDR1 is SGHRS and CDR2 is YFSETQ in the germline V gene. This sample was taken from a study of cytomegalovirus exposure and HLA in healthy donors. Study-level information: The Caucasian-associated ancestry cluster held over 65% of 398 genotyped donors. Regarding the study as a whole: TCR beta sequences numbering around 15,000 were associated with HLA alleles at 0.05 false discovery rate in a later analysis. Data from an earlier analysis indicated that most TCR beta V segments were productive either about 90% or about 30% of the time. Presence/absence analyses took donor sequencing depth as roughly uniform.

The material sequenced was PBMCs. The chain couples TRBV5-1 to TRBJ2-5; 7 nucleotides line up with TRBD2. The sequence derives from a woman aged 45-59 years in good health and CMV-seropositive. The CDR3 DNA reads TGCGCCAGCAGCTTGGGCGGTAGCGGGCTCCAAGAGACCCAGTACTTC. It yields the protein CASSLGGSGLQETQYF.